These 19 T cell receptor beta chains came from one sample sequenced in a study of blood T cells in healthy people across ages. PCR was performed a second time for roughly 7 to 12 cycles using a sample-barcoded 5' primer and a J-beta primer mix. A single record per CDR3 protein comes from TCRdb applying MiXCR to the 5' RACE reads. The sample has around 940,000 distinct CDR3 sequences, 51% seen once. The sample taken for sequencing was blood. The receptors here all came from a woman aged 55-70 years in good health.

The rearrangement links TRBV20-1 to TRBJ1-6; TRBD1 might be the D (6 bases). V lost 1 base to trimming and J lost 8 bases, with 15 bases between them. Looked up from germline, CDR1 is DFQATT and CDR2 is SNEGSKA (reference sequence). The CDR3 has 15 amino acids. CDR3 bases: TGCAGTGCTAGAGGGGGTGGGGGGCACGATTCACCCCTCCACTTT. Encoded protein: CSARGGGGHDSPLHF.

This clonotype was observed a few times. This chain links TRBV7-9 with TRBJ2-1; no firm D call. The CDR3 length is 12 residues. V was trimmed by 5 bases and J by 7 bases, leaving 9 bases between them. CDR1 SEHNR and CDR2 FQNEAQ come from the germline V gene (reference sequence). CDR3 sequence: CASSSRFNEQFF. CDR3 bases: TGTGCCAGCAGCAGCAGGTTTAATGAGCAGTTCTTC.

The chain links TRBV6-6 to TRBJ2-1, with no clear D. Trimming shortened V by 6 bases and J by 10 bases, and 16 bases separated the two germline ends. Germline CDR1 is MNHNY and CDR2 is SVGAGI (reference sequence). The CDR3 is 13 amino acids. The CDR3 here is CASSLGRRLEQFF. CDR3 nucleotide sequence: TGTGCCAGCAGCCTAGGACGGCGCTTGGAGCAGTTCTTC.

The rearrangement links TRBV30 to TRBJ1-5; D remains unclear. Trimming shortened V by 2 bases and J by 3 bases, and 8 bases separated the two germline ends. The CDR3 consists of 13 residues. The V gene's germline CDR1 is GTSNPN and CDR2 SVGIG (reference sequence). The CDR3 loop is CAWSLGNNQPQHF. CDR3 DNA: TGTGCCTGGAGTCTCGGGAACAATCAGCCCCAGCATTTT.

This clonotype was seen more than once but under ten times. This chain uses TRBV10-3 with TRBJ2-2, with D maybe TRBD2 (5 bases). V lost 3 bases and J lost 6, with 11 bases in between. Germline values: CDR1 ENHRY, CDR2 SYGVKD. CDR3 length: 14 amino acids. The CDR3 DNA is TGTGCCATCAGTGATGGAGGATCGGCCGGGGAGCTGTTTTTT. Protein product: CAISDGGSAGELFF.

This sequence joins TRBV2 and TRBJ2-5, with 12 bases lining up with TRBD2. The CDR3 loop spans 16 amino acids. Germline trimming cut 4 bases from V and 4 bases from J; bases unmatched to any gene: 7. The germline gives CDR1 SNHLY, CDR2 FYNNEI. The CDR3 nucleotides are TGTGCCAGCAGTGGTCTAGCGGGAGGGCCAGGAGAGACCCAGTACTTC. Its translation: CASSGLAGGPGETQYF.

The chain uses TRBV5-8 and TRBJ2-3; D may be TRBD1 or TRBD2 (5 bases each). Germline V gene lookup returns CDR1 SGHTS and CDR2 YDEGEE. The CDR3 spans 14 residues. The V and J ends lost 0 bases and 5 bases respectively, with 10 bases between them. The CDR3 spells CASSLVLGRDTQYF. The CDR3 nucleotides are TGTGCCAGCAGCTTGGTTCTGGGACGAGATACGCAGTATTTT.

The chain couples TRBV3-1 to TRBJ2-1; TRBD2 might be the D (5 bases). Trimming took off 1 base at V and 0 bases at J, with 10 bases between the two ends. CDR1 and CDR2 (germline): LGHDT, YNNKEL (reference sequence). The length of the CDR3 is 16 residues. CDR3 amino acids: CASSQATTSSYNEQFF. The CDR3 region has the DNA TGTGCCAGCAGCCAAGCGACTACGAGCTCCTACAATGAGCAGTTCTTC.

The chain joins TRBV11-2 to TRBJ1-1, with TRBD1 matching 7 bases. The CDR3 is made up of 18 amino acids. V shed 5 bases and J 0 bases; nucleotides not matched to a gene: 15. The germline gives CDR1 SGHAT, CDR2 FQNNGV. The CDR3 region is CASSPRTGGPDMNTEAFF. The DNA for the CDR3 is TGTGCCAGCAGCCCCAGGACAGGCGGACCCGACATGAACACTGAAGCTTTCTTT. Using reference TRBV11-2 and TRBJ1-1 for the parts outside the CDR3, the full variable domain is EAGVAQSPRYKIIEKRQSVAFWCNPISGHATLYWYQQILGQGPKLLIQFQNNGVVDDSQLPKDRFSAERLKGVDSTLKIQPAKLEDSAVYLCASSPRTGGPDMNTEAFFGQGTRLTVV.

The sample holds a few counts of this clonotype. V and J are TRBV7-2 and TRBJ2-7; 10 bases match TRBD2. The V gene's germline CDR1 is SGHTA and CDR2 FQGNSA. Losses at the gene ends were 1 base for V and 8 bases for J; bases not matched to a gene: 11. The CDR3 is 16 amino acids. The CDR3 DNA sequence: TGTGCCAGCAGCTTAGTACGTGCTAGCGGGAGACAAAAGCAGTACTTC. The encoded protein is CASSLVRASGRQKQYF.

The chain links TRBV15 to TRBJ2-3; 13 bases line up with TRBD2. This CDR3 comprises 16 residues. The ends lost 4 bases at V and 0 bases at J; junction bases unmatched: 1. Germline CDR1 reads LNHNV; CDR2 reads YYDKDF (reference sequence). CDR3 loop: CATSKGLAGSTDTQYF. Written as DNA, the CDR3 is TGTGCCACCAGCAAGGGACTAGCGGGAAGCACAGATACGCAGTATTTT. Drawing the rest from reference TRBV15 and TRBJ2-3, the complete variable domain is DAMVIQNPRYQVTQFGKPVTLSCSQTLNHNVMYWYQQKSSQAPKLLFHYYDKDFNNEADTPDNFQSRRPNTSFCFLDIRSPGLGDTAMYLCATSKGLAGSTDTQYFGPGTRLTVL.

This clonotype appeared a few times. This chain connects TRBV10-3 to TRBJ1-2; D gene ambiguous. CDR1 ENHRY and CDR2 SYGVKD come from the germline V gene. This CDR3 is built from 14 residues. V lost 7 bases and J 6 bases, leaving 18 bases between the germline ends. In DNA form, the CDR3 reads TGTGCCATCACCCGAAACGGTTTAAGCAATGGCTACACCTTC. The encoded protein is CAITRNGLSNGYTF.

The chain is built from TRBV20-1 and TRBJ1-1; D is unresolved. This CDR3 is built from 13 residues. V lost 4 bases to trimming and J lost 5 bases, with 14 bases between them. Germline values: CDR1 DFQATT, CDR2 SNEGSKA (reference sequence). This CDR3 reads CSAILRRSTEAFF. CDR3 sequence (DNA): TGCAGTGCTATACTTAGAAGGAGTACTGAAGCTTTCTTT.

V and J are TRBV20-1 and TRBJ2-7, with D possibly being TRBD1 or TRBD2 (5 bases each). This CDR3 is built from 15 residues. Germline V gives CDR1 DFQATT, CDR2 SNEGSKA (reference sequence). Deletions cut 1 base from V and 7 bases from J, with 20 bases between. The CDR3 bases are TGCAGTGCTAGAGTGGGGAGAGGGACCTACAATGAGCAGTACTTC. Translation: CSARVGRGTYNEQYF.

The rearrangement uses TRBV28 and TRBJ2-1, with unresolved D. The V and J ends lost 3 bases and 4 bases respectively, with 7 bases between them. This CDR3 has 13 amino acids. Germline values: CDR1 MDHEN, CDR2 SYDVKM. CDR3 sequence reads: CASSLRAYNEQFF. The CDR3 DNA follows: TGTGCCAGCAGTTTGCGTGCGTACAATGAGCAGTTCTTC.

This clonotype occurred once. This chain joins TRBV20-1 and TRBJ2-5; D may be TRBD1 (5 bases). CDR3 length: 11 residues. With 5 bases removed from V and 3 bases from J, the gap between germline ends came to 7 bases. The germline gives CDR1 DFQATT, CDR2 SNEGSKA (reference sequence). The CDR3 reads CSAVGEETQYF. CDR3 sequence (DNA): TGCAGTGCTGTAGGGGAAGAGACCCAGTACTTC.

This clonotype was seen a handful of times. The V gene is TRBV15, the J gene TRBJ2-1; 7 bases agree with TRBD2. CDR3 length: 15 amino acids. Germline assignment: CDR1 LNHNV and CDR2 YYDKDF (reference sequence). With V trimmed by 3 bases and J by 4 bases, 6 bases remained unmatched. DNA of the CDR3: TGTGCCACCAGCAGTGGGACGGGGGGTTACAATGAGCAGTTCTTC. Its protein is CATSSGTGGYNEQFF.

The genes are TRBV5-5 and TRBJ2-7; D gene ambiguous. Germline V lookup: CDR1 SGHKS, CDR2 YYEKEE (reference sequence). V was shortened by 4 bases and J by 7 bases, with 30 bases between the two germline ends. This CDR3 region has 18 residues. The CDR3 is CASSPLPWVVGSYNEQYF. CDR3 sequence (DNA): TGTGCCAGCAGCCCACTACCTTGGGTGGTGGGCTCCTACAATGAGCAGTACTTC.

This clonotype was found a few times. The chain employs TRBV5-1 and TRBJ1-2; unclear D gene. The CDR3 spans 12 residues. CDR1 SGHRS and CDR2 YFSETQ come from the germline V gene. The ends were cut back, 4 bases at V and 4 bases at J, with 8 bases in the middle. The CDR3 coding sequence is TGCGCCAGCAGCGTCGCTGGCTATGGCTACACCTTC. Translated: CASSVAGYGYTF.